This T cell receptor (beta chain) is drawn from a study of naive and memory T cell subsets. Study results and caveats: Over 90% of naive TCR sequences appeared only once, unlike memory subsets. TCR abundance followed a power law differing between naive and memory subsets.

Notes on this clonotype: The antigen remains undetermined.

The V end lost 1 base, the J end lost 6 bases, and 6 bases lay between the germline ends. The CDR3 has 13 residues. Germline loops: CDR1 SGHTA, CDR2 FQGTGA. Both TRBC1 and TRBC2 were covered by a beta constant-region primer of two equimolar oligonucleotides. Ligated cDNA was amplified by four rounds of PCR with nested alpha and beta constant-region primers and SP2. Ligation attached a single-stranded oligonucleotide with a 12-nucleotide UMI and the SP2 primer to the cDNA 3' end. Via MiXCR, TCRdb re-called the UMI-ligation and nested PCR reads, giving one row per CDR3 protein. The table shows about 23,000 distinct CDR3 sequences, with approximately 10% occurring only once.

The material sequenced was central memory CD8+ T cells from blood. This rearrangement joins TRBV7-3 to TRBJ2-2; D gene unclear. This receptor was obtained from a human donor in good health. CDR3 in DNA: TGTGCCAGCAGCTTAATGGACCCCGGGGAGCTGTTTTTT. Its protein product is CASSLMDPGELFF.